These 30 T cell receptor beta chains share one sample of origin, sequenced in a study of blood T cell repertoires in COVID-19. TCRdb keeps only in-frame clones here, not all; method: immunoSEQ multiplex PCR. The table has hundreds of thousands of clones, around 87% seen once; the top ten hold approximately 1.8%. Source material: PBMCs or T cells enriched from blood (not recorded which). Receptor source: a man aged 40-55 years in a cohort exposed to, infected with or recovered from COVID-19 (not recorded which).

This clone was recorded once. The genes are TRBV6-5 and TRBJ1-2; no firm D call. CDR3 length: 13 residues. V gave up 4 bases and J gave up 0 bases, with 6 bases separating them. Germline loops: CDR1 MNHEY, CDR2 SVGAGI. The CDR3 bases are TGTGCCAGCAGTTGGGCCACTAACTATGGCTACACCTTC. It encodes CASSWATNYGYTF.

This chain connects TRBV9 to TRBJ2-7, with 11 bases fitting TRBD1. V lost 3 bases, J lost 3 bases, and 5 bases stayed unmatched. This CDR3 region has 15 residues. From germline, CDR1 is SGDLS and CDR2 YYNGEE. The CDR3 loop reads CASSGDRGNIYEQYF. In nucleotides, the CDR3 is TGTGCCAGCAGCGGGGACAGGGGGAATATCTACGAGCAGTACTTC. Full variable domain (missing parts from reference TRBV9 and TRBJ2-7): DSGVTQTPKHLITATGQRVTLRCSPRSGDLSVYWYQQSLDQGLQFLIQYYNGEERAKGNILERFSAQQFPDLHSELNLSSLELGDSALYFCASSGDRGNIYEQYFGPGTRLTVT.

The chain joins TRBV28 to TRBJ1-2; the D gene is possibly TRBD1 (5 bases). Germline V lookup: CDR1 MDHEN, CDR2 SYDVKM. Trimming stripped 1 base from V and 6 bases from J, with 9 bases between. CDR3 length: 13 amino acids. The CDR3 reads CASSLSPGNGYTF. The CDR3 DNA sequence: TGTGCCAGCAGTTTATCCCCAGGGAATGGCTACACCTTC.

This clone was seen only once. This sequence joins TRBV10-3 and TRBJ1-3; TRBD1 matches at 11 bases. This CDR3 comprises 15 residues. V was clipped by 8 bases and J by 2 bases; unmatched bases: 5. Germline lookup yields CDR1 ENHRY and CDR2 SYGVKD. The CDR3 DNA is TGTGCCATCTCGGGGACAGGGGGTGCTGGAAACACCATATATTTT. Amino acids: CAISGTGGAGNTIYF.

The chain links TRBV3-1 (or the pseudogene TRBV3-2) to TRBJ2-3, with 13 bases matching TRBD2. Germline V gene sequence: CDR1 LGHDT, CDR2 YNNKEL (reference sequence). J gave up 7 bases and V 5 bases, and 6 bases lay outside the gene matches. The CDR3 sequence is 15 residues long. In DNA, the CDR3 is TGTGCCAGCAGCTCAGGACTAGCGGGAGTCTATACGCAGTATTTT. This encodes CASSSGLAGVYTQYF.

J is TRBJ1-1 and V is TRBV11-2; no definite D call. CDR1 is SGHAT, CDR2 FQNNGV, per germline. The CDR3 loop spans 13 amino acids. Trimming removed 2 bases from V and 1 base from J, with 5 bases in between. As DNA, the CDR3 is TGTGCCAGCAGCTTATTCGGGAACACTGAAGCTTTCTTT. Translated: CASSLFGNTEAFF.

The chain employs TRBV19 and TRBJ1-5, with 7 bases identical to TRBD1. The length of the CDR3 is 17 residues. J was trimmed by 0 bases and V by 1 base; bases with no gene match: 6. Germline V gene sequence: CDR1 LNHDA, CDR2 SQIVND (reference sequence). The DNA of the CDR3 is TGTGCCAGTAGTATAGTTGGGACAGATTATAGCAATCAGCCCCAGCATTTT. Amino acids: CASSIVGTDYSNQPQHF. Using reference TRBV19 and TRBJ1-5 for the parts outside the CDR3, the full variable domain is DGGITQSPKYLFRKEGQNVTLSCEQNLNHDAMYWYRQDPGQGLRLIYYSQIVNDFQKGDIAEGYSVSREKKESFPLTVTSAQKNPTAFYLCASSIVGTDYSNQPQHFGDGTRLSIL.

The gene calls are TRBV5-4 and TRBJ1-5, with D possibly being TRBD1 (5 bases). V lost 4 bases and J lost 0, with 23 bases in between. Per germline, CDR1 SGHNT and CDR2 YYREEE (reference sequence). The length of the CDR3 is 19 residues. The CDR3 spells CASSHRPGLIKHSNQPQHF. DNA for the CDR3: TGTGCCAGCAGCCATCGTCCGGGACTAATAAAACATAGCAATCAGCCCCAGCATTTT.

This clone was counted once. The V and J genes are TRBV5-3 and TRBJ1-4; 8 bases are shared with TRBD1. TRBV5-3 counts as an open reading frame of uncertain function. V dropped 4 bases and J dropped 1; count of bases not matched to a gene: 6. The CDR3 contains 16 residues. CDR3 protein: CARSGTGLVTNEKLFF. CDR3 in DNA: TGTGCCAGAAGCGGGACAGGTCTCGTAACTAATGAAAAACTGTTTTTT.

This clone was counted a single time. The genes are TRBV19 and TRBJ1-1, with 9 positions matching TRBD1. V dropped 5 bases and J dropped 3; count of bases not matched to a gene: 10. CDR1 is LNHDA and CDR2 is SQIVND in the germline V gene (reference sequence). The CDR3 totals 16 residues. The CDR3 spells CASSPGPGTGYTEAFF. The DNA of the CDR3 is TGTGCCAGTAGTCCAGGACCCGGGACAGGGTACACTGAAGCTTTCTTT.

V usage is TRBV15 and J usage is TRBJ1-2, with no clear D. In germline, CDR1 is LNHNV, CDR2 YYDKDF (reference sequence). The V and J ends lost 0 bases and 7 bases respectively, with 15 bases between them. CDR3 length: 15 residues. CDR3 in DNA: TGTGCCACCAGCAGAGATTACAGTCCCGGCGCTGGCTACACCTTC. Its translation: CATSRDYSPGAGYTF.

The chain joins TRBV18 to TRBJ1-2; the match to TRBD1 covers 9 bases. CDR3 length: 16 residues. Germline V gives CDR1 KGHSH, CDR2 LQKENI. With 3 bases clipped from V and 6 bases from J, the junction kept 11 bases outside the gene matches. CDR3 DNA sequence: TGTGCCAGCTCACCGTCGGTCAACAGGGGGCGGAATGGCTACACCTTC. Its translation is CASSPSVNRGRNGYTF.

This chain links TRBV19 with TRBJ2-7; maybe TRBD2 (6 bases). The V end lost 5 bases, the J end lost 5 bases, and 22 bases lay between the germline ends. The CDR3 covers 16 residues. CDR1 is LNHDA and CDR2 is SQIVND in the germline V gene (reference sequence). DNA of the CDR3: TGTGCCAGTAGTTTCTCCCTTGGAACGGGAGCCAACGAGCAGTACTTC. Translation gives CASSFSLGTGANEQYF.

The V and J genes are TRBV2 and TRBJ2-1; D gene ambiguous. The ends were cut back, 6 bases at V and 7 bases at J, with 7 bases in the middle. From germline, CDR1 is SNHLY and CDR2 FYNNEI. This CDR3 comprises 11 residues. CDR3 region: CASSVLNEQFF. For the CDR3, the DNA is TGTGCCAGCAGCGTCTTGAATGAGCAGTTCTTC.

The J gene is TRBJ1-1, the V gene TRBV4-2, with D perhaps TRBD1 (5 bases). The V gene lost 0 bases and the J gene lost 1 base, with 18 bases spanning the gap. Germline lookup yields CDR1 LGHNA and CDR2 YNFKEQ. The CDR3 totals 18 residues. CDR3 in amino acids: CASSQDLSRGTSNTEAFF. Written as DNA, the CDR3 is TGTGCCAGCAGCCAAGATCTTAGTCGGGGGACCTCGAACACTGAAGCTTTCTTT.

The chain couples TRBV5-1 to TRBJ1-6; possibly TRBD1 for D (5 bases). Germline V gene lookup returns CDR1 SGHRS and CDR2 YFSETQ. Trimming removed 2 bases from V and 0 bases from J, with 18 bases in between. This CDR3 is built from 19 residues. The CDR3 here is CASSLGVRATSSYNSPLHF. The DNA of the CDR3 is TGCGCCAGCAGCTTAGGGGTTCGGGCTACCAGCTCCTATAATTCACCCCTCCACTTT. Supplemented by reference TRBV5-1 and TRBJ1-6, the full variable domain reads KAGVTQTPRYLIKTRGQQVTLSCSPISGHRSVSWYQQTPGQGLQFLFEYFSETQRNKGNFPGRFSGRQFSNSRSEMNVSTLELGDSALYLCASSLGVRATSSYNSPLHFGNGTRLTVT.

This chain joins TRBV6-5 and TRBJ2-1; 10 bases match TRBD2. After removal of 5 bases from V and 5 bases from J, the junction contained 6 bases not matched to a gene. The CDR3 is 15 amino acids. The germline V gene encodes CDR1 MNHEY and CDR2 SVGAGI. This CDR3 is CASSTGTSVNNEQFF. The DNA for the CDR3 is TGTGCCAGCAGTACCGGGACTAGCGTCAACAATGAGCAGTTCTTC.

This clone showed up just once. This chain connects TRBV29-1 to TRBJ1-2; 9 bases align to TRBD1. J gave up 7 bases and V 4 bases, and 4 bases lay outside the gene matches. The CDR3 consists of 12 residues. CDR1 and CDR2 (germline): SQVTM, ANQGSEA. The CDR3 is CSVGTGVVGYTF. In nucleotides, the CDR3 is TGCAGCGTTGGGACAGGGGTAGTTGGCTACACCTTC.

The V call is TRBV6-5, the J call TRBJ1-2, with 9 bases aligning to TRBD1. Trimming at V came to 0 bases and at J to 5 bases, leaving 4 bases not matched to a gene. This CDR3 is built from 15 residues. Per the germline V gene, CDR1 is MNHEY and CDR2 is SVGAGI. The chain's CDR3 is CASSYSGTGQYGYTF. CDR3 sequence (DNA): TGTGCCAGCAGTTACTCGGGGACAGGGCAGTATGGCTACACCTTC.

The V call is TRBV7-9, the J call TRBJ2-3; D remains unclear. Germline-derived CDR1 and CDR2 are SEHNR and FQNEAQ (reference sequence). There are 13 residues in the CDR3. Trimming cost V 3 bases and J 6 bases, with 10 bases left between them. CDR3: CASSFIVVDTQYF. The CDR3 DNA reads as TGTGCCAGCAGCTTTATTGTAGTTGATACGCAGTATTTT.

A note on this clone: This CDR3 is also generated by other DNA sequences in the sample. The chain uses TRBV30 and TRBJ1-5; 8 positions agree with TRBD1. From germline, CDR1 is GTSNPN and CDR2 SVGIG (reference sequence). CDR3 size: 15 residues. Unmatched junction bases numbered 6, after V lost 3 bases and J lost 2 bases. CDR3 in DNA: TGTGCCTGGAGCGGACAGGGTTTGGGCAATCAGCCCCAGCATTTT. It specifies CAWSGQGLGNQPQHF.

The chain employs TRBV30 and TRBJ1-4, with 9 bases fitting TRBD1. V lost 1 base to trimming and J lost 11 bases; unmatched junction nucleotides: 5. This CDR3 spans 13 amino acids. Germline assignment: CDR1 GTSNPN and CDR2 SVGIG (reference sequence). This CDR3 reads CAWSADRGRKLFF. As DNA, the CDR3 is TGTGCCTGGAGTGCGGACAGGGGCAGGAAACTGTTTTTT. The whole variable domain, filled in from reference TRBV30 and TRBJ1-4, reads SQTIHQWPATLVQPVGSPLSLECTVEGTSNPNLYWYRQAAGRGLQLLFYSVGIGQISSEVPQNLSASRPQDRQFILSSKKLLLSDSGFYLCAWSADRGRKLFFGSGTQLSVL.

The V call is TRBV3-1 (or the pseudogene TRBV3-2), the J call TRBJ2-5; weak D call: TRBD1 (6 bases). In germline, CDR1 is LGHDT, CDR2 YNNKEL (reference sequence). This CDR3 spans 14 amino acids. Trimming took 5 bases from V and 6 from J, leaving 16 bases between them. The CDR3 here is CASSRPDSVQTQYF. The DNA of the CDR3 is TGTGCCAGCAGCAGACCGGACAGCGTCCAGACCCAGTACTTC.

This clone came up a few times. The rearrangement links TRBV24-1 to TRBJ1-4; TRBD1 aligns across 8 bases. CDR3 length equals 13 residues. Germline-derived CDR1 and CDR2 are KGHDR and SFDVKD. V gave up 11 bases and J gave up 3 bases; unmatched junction bases: 4. The CDR3 nucleotides read TGTGCCAGCCAGGGGGCGTCTAATGAAAAACTGTTTTTT. Encoded protein: CASQGASNEKLFF.

The gene calls are TRBV3-1 (or the pseudogene TRBV3-2) and TRBJ1-5, with TRBD1 matching over 12 bases. V was clipped by 3 bases and J by 6 bases; unmatched bases: 9. The germline CDR1 and CDR2 sequences are LGHDT and YNNKEL (reference sequence). CDR3 size: 17 residues. CDR3 amino acids: CASSQAGQGARGQPQHF. CDR3 coding DNA: TGTGCCAGCAGCCAGGCGGGACAGGGGGCGCGGGGTCAGCCCCAGCATTTT.

The chain carries TRBV19 and TRBJ2-1; 9 bases are a match to TRBD2. V gave up 3 bases and J gave up 0 bases; unmatched junction bases: 3. The length of the CDR3 is 16 residues. Germline V gene lookup returns CDR1 LNHDA and CDR2 SQIVND (reference sequence). As DNA, the CDR3 is TGTGCCAGTAGTATTCTAGCGGGAATCTCCTACAATGAGCAGTTCTTC. The encoded protein is CASSILAGISYNEQFF.

This clone occurred once. The chain recombines TRBV2 with TRBJ2-5, with D tentatively TRBD2 (5 bases). Per germline, CDR1 SNHLY and CDR2 FYNNEI. The CDR3 has 14 residues. The V and J ends lost 4 bases and 2 bases respectively, with 11 bases between them. Here the CDR3 DNA reads TGTGCCAGCAGTGCGCGGACTGCTCAAGAGACCCAGTACTTC. Its translation: CASSARTAQETQYF.

This chain links TRBV5-4 with TRBJ1-2; weak D call: TRBD1 (6 bases). CDR3 length equals 15 residues. In germline, CDR1 is SGHNT, CDR2 YYREEE (reference sequence). V was cut by 1 base and J by 2 bases, with 12 bases left in between. CDR3: CASSLWATGNYGYTF. DNA for the CDR3: TGTGCCAGCAGCTTGTGGGCGACAGGAAACTATGGCTACACCTTC. The whole variable domain, filled in from reference TRBV5-4 and TRBJ1-2, reads ETGVTQSPTHLIKTRGQQVTLRCSSQSGHNTVSWYQQALGQGPQFIFQYYREEENGRGNFPPRFSGLQFPNYSSELNVNALELDDSALYLCASSLWATGNYGYTFGSGTRLTVV.

The rearrangement joins TRBV18 to TRBJ1-5; 8 bases align to TRBD1. CDR1 KGHSH and CDR2 LQKENI come from the germline V gene. CDR3 length equals 17 residues. With 3 bases clipped from V and 0 bases from J, the junction kept 7 bases outside the gene matches. Written as DNA, the CDR3 is TGTGCCAGCTCACCTAAAGACAGGGGCTATAGCAATCAGCCCCAGCATTTT. Protein: CASSPKDRGYSNQPQHF. Supplemented by reference TRBV18 and TRBJ1-5, the full variable domain reads NAGVMQNPRHLVRRRGQEARLRCSPMKGHSHVYWYRQLPEEGLKFMVYLQKENIIDESGMPKERFSAEFPKEGPSILRIQQVVRGDSAAYFCASSPKDRGYSNQPQHFGDGTRLSIL.

The CDR3 protein is CASRDREVTYEQYF. In nucleotides, the CDR3 is TGTGCCAGCAGGGACAGGGAAGTAACCTACGAGCAGTACTTC. J is TRBJ2-7 and V is TRBV11-2, with 8 bases identical to TRBD1. CDR1 is SGHAT, CDR2 FQNNGV, per germline. This CDR3 is built from 14 residues. V was pared by 6 bases and J by 2 bases, with 6 bases of the junction left unmatched.